The 24 T cell receptor beta chains in this list originate from one sample, sequenced in a study of post-analysis software for immune sequencing data. The antigens for these receptors are not known. Each TCR beta cDNA library carried unique molecular identifiers. TCRdb fed the PCR reads into MiXCR, producing one record per CDR3 protein. The sample records some 800,000 distinct CDR3 sequences, under 60% being singletons. Study-wide results and limits: Patients showed TRBV5-6, TRBV5-1 and TRBV20-1 among several TRBV segments more frequent than in controls.

The sample consisted of blood. These receptors came from a girl between 10 and 17 years old with multiple sclerosis.

The J gene is TRBJ1-2, the V gene TRBV28, with D hard to call. V lost 1 base and J lost 1, with 10 bases in between. The CDR3 is 15 residues long. Germline CDR1 is MDHEN and CDR2 is SYDVKM. The CDR3 is CASSLFWVSNYGYTF. The DNA of the CDR3 is TGTGCCAGCAGTTTATTCTGGGTCAGTAACTATGGCTACACCTTC.

This rearrangement joins TRBV7-6 to TRBJ2-5; 7 bases are shared with TRBD1. V was clipped by 5 bases and J by 4 bases; unmatched bases: 16. Germline CDR1 SGHVS, CDR2 FNYEAQ. CDR3 size: 17 residues. Written as DNA, the CDR3 is TGTGCCAGCAGCCCCACTTCCGGGACAGTCACAGGAGAGACCCAGTACTTC. It is translated as CASSPTSGTVTGETQYF.

This chain connects TRBV20-1 to TRBJ2-7; 12 positions agree with TRBD2. The J call is doubtful: the DNA matches TRBJ2-5 better. From germline, CDR1 is DFQATT and CDR2 SNEGSKA (reference sequence). The CDR3 is made up of 15 amino acids. The CDR3 region has the DNA TGCAGTGCCATAAATGGACTAGCGGGATCGGAGACCCAGTACTTC. It is translated as CSAINGLAGSETQYF.

The V call is TRBV7-9, the J call TRBJ1-2; 8 bases align to TRBD1. Losses at the gene ends were 6 bases for V and 4 bases for J; bases not matched to a gene: 4. The CDR3 has 13 amino acids. Germline assignment: CDR1 SEHNR and CDR2 FQNEAQ (reference sequence). The DNA of the CDR3 is TGTGCCAGCAGTAAGGGACAGGTCTATGGCTACACCTTC. It is translated as CASSKGQVYGYTF.

The chain couples TRBV24-1 to TRBJ2-1; a possible D gene is TRBD1 (7 bases). Trimming stripped 3 bases from V and 9 bases from J, with 17 bases between. This CDR3 contains 15 residues. CDR1 and CDR2 from the germline V gene are KGHDR and SFDVKD. The chain's CDR3 is CATSDPGDRPTEQFF. CDR3 nucleotide sequence: TGTGCCACCAGTGATCCGGGGGACAGACCCACTGAGCAGTTCTTC.

The chain links TRBV6-1 to TRBJ2-7; the D gene is possibly TRBD1 (6 bases). Germline CDR1 and CDR2: MNHNS and SASEGT. This CDR3 is built from 14 residues. Trimming stripped 2 bases from V and 2 bases from J, with 10 bases between. The CDR3 here is CASSEISGAYEQYF. The CDR3 coding sequence is TGTGCCAGCAGTGAAATATCAGGGGCCTACGAGCAGTACTTC.

This clonotype was observed a few times. The chain uses TRBV5-6 and TRBJ1-5; weak D call: TRBD1 (5 bases). CDR1 SGHDT and CDR2 YYEEEE come from the germline V gene. This CDR3 is built from 15 residues. The V and J ends lost 2 bases and 0 bases respectively, with 9 bases between them. CDR3 in amino acids: CASSFWGDSNQPQHF. The CDR3 DNA reads TGTGCCAGCAGCTTTTGGGGGGATAGCAATCAGCCCCAGCATTTT.

This clonotype has more than one count but fewer than ten. The chain recombines TRBV27 with TRBJ2-3; the match to TRBD2 covers 7 bases. The CDR3 length is 16 residues. V lost 6 bases and J lost 2; bases outside the gene matches: 11. Germline V gives CDR1 MNHEY, CDR2 SMNVEV (reference sequence). The CDR3 spells CASRWRGGRDTDTQYF. The DNA of the CDR3 is TGTGCCAGCAGGTGGCGGGGAGGGCGAGACACAGATACGCAGTATTTT.

This clonotype was recorded a few times. The chain is built from TRBV20-1 and TRBJ2-3; D remains ambiguous. Per germline, CDR1 DFQATT and CDR2 SNEGSKA (reference sequence). The CDR3 is 15 amino acids. Deletions cut 0 bases from V and 2 bases from J, with 12 bases between. CDR3 nucleotide sequence: TGCAGTGCTAGAGATAGATTGAGAATCACAGATACGCAGTATTTT. Translation gives CSARDRLRITDTQYF.

V is TRBV7-6 and J is TRBJ2-7; 10 bases fit TRBD1. Gene TRBJ2-4 matches the end of the DNA better, so the J call may be wrong. The CDR3 runs to 16 residues. The germline CDR1 and CDR2 sequences are SGHVS and FNYEAQ. Here the CDR3 reads CASSERQGADRNIQYF. DNA for the CDR3: TGTGCCAGCAGCGAGCGACAGGGGGCGGATAGAAACATTCAGTACTTC.

The chain employs TRBV20-1 and TRBJ2-1, with no clear D. V dropped 0 bases and J dropped 4 bases, with 16 bases sitting between them. The CDR3 is made up of 16 amino acids. Germline assignment: CDR1 DFQATT and CDR2 SNEGSKA (reference sequence). CDR3 sequence (DNA): TGCAGTGCTAGAGATATTAGGCGGAGCCCGTACAATGAGCAGTTCTTC. Protein sequence: CSARDIRRSPYNEQFF.

V gene TRBV20-1 combines with J gene TRBJ2-1; D is possibly TRBD1 or TRBD2 (6 bases each). This CDR3 has 15 amino acids. Per the germline V gene, CDR1 is DFQATT and CDR2 is SNEGSKA (reference sequence). Trimming pared 7 bases from V and 0 bases from J, leaving 16 bases between. The chain's CDR3 is CSGRGRPSSYNEQFF. The CDR3, as DNA: TGCAGTGGCCGGGGGCGGCCAAGCTCCTACAATGAGCAGTTCTTC.

J is TRBJ1-3 and V is TRBV5-1; the D gene is possibly TRBD1 (5 bases). The CDR3 runs 15 residues. Germline V gene data show CDR1 as SGHRS and CDR2 as YFSETQ. Trimming stripped 0 bases from V and 2 bases from J, with 9 bases between. Written as DNA, the CDR3 is TGCGCCAGCAGCTTGGCTGAGGGACCTGGAAACACCATATATTTT. This codes for CASSLAEGPGNTIYF. The full variable domain, completed using reference TRBV5-1 and TRBJ1-3, is KAGVTQTPRYLIKTRGQQVTLSCSPISGHRSVSWYQQTPGQGLQFLFEYFSETQRNKGNFPGRFSGRQFSNSRSEMNVSTLELGDSALYLCASSLAEGPGNTIYFGEGSWLTVV.

V and J are TRBV7-2 and TRBJ2-3, with 9 bases fitting TRBD2. V gave up 4 bases and J gave up 3 bases; unmatched junction bases: 5. CDR3 length: 15 amino acids. Germline lookup yields CDR1 SGHTA and CDR2 FQGNSA. CDR3 DNA: TGTGCCAGCAGCTGGGTTAGCGGGAGTACAGATACGCAGTATTTT. Translated, it gives CASSWVSGSTDTQYF. Filled out from reference TRBV7-2 and TRBJ2-3, the complete variable domain reads GAGVSQSPSNKVTEKGKDVELRCDPISGHTALYWYRQSLGQGLEFLIYFQGNSAPDKSGLPSDRFSAERTGGSVSTLTIQRTQQEDSAVYLCASSWVSGSTDTQYFGPGTRLTVL.

The genes are TRBV4-1 and TRBJ1-1; 12 bases align to TRBD1. V shed 0 bases and J 4 bases; nucleotides not matched to a gene: 3. Germline V gives CDR1 MGHRA, CDR2 YSYEKL. CDR3 length: 16 amino acids. Here the CDR3 reads CASSQDGTGGFTEAFF. CDR3 coding DNA: TGCGCCAGCAGCCAAGATGGGACAGGGGGCTTCACTGAAGCTTTCTTT.

The chain combines TRBV7-9 with TRBJ2-7; D remains unclear. V was clipped by 0 bases and J by 2 bases, with 17 bases between them. Germline V gene lookup returns CDR1 SEHNR and CDR2 FQNEAQ (reference sequence). CDR3 length: 17 residues. The CDR3 DNA reads TGTGCCAGCAGCTTAGCCCCCGTTGGGGTACTCACCTACGAGCAGTACTTC. Residues: CASSLAPVGVLTYEQYF.

This clonotype was seen a few times. The rearrangement joins TRBV29-1 to TRBJ1-1, with a weak D call TRBD1 (6 bases). V was clipped by 6 bases and J by 5 bases, with 22 bases between them. CDR1 is SQVTM, CDR2 ANQGSEA, per germline. The CDR3 runs 15 residues. The CDR3 sequence: CSVGQQGGSWTEAFF. CDR3 in DNA: TGCAGCGTGGGACAACAGGGTGGCTCGTGGACTGAAGCTTTCTTT.

This clonotype has only a few counts. The V gene is TRBV7-9, the J gene TRBJ2-6; D is unclear. The CDR3 contains 12 residues. Trimming removed 6 bases from V and 6 bases from J, with 6 bases in between. The germline gives CDR1 SEHNR, CDR2 FQNEAQ (reference sequence). This CDR3 reads CASRDEANVLTF. The CDR3 DNA is TGTGCCAGCAGGGACGAGGCCAACGTCCTGACTTTC.

V is TRBV20-1 and J is TRBJ2-3, with 11 nucleotides matching TRBD2. The CDR3 sequence is 17 residues long. V shed 6 bases, J shed 6 bases, and the junction held 17 bases outside the gene matches. From germline, CDR1 is DFQATT and CDR2 SNEGSKA (reference sequence). The CDR3 loop is CSAEPLLAGAITDTQYF. CDR3 bases: TGCAGTGCCGAACCCTTACTAGCGGGAGCTATAACGGATACGCAGTATTTT.

CDR3 protein: CASSWDPGSYEQYF. In DNA form, the CDR3 reads TGTGCCAGCAGCTGGGACCCAGGCTCCTACGAGCAGTACTTC. The chain has TRBV5-6 and TRBJ2-7; D may correspond to TRBD1 or TRBD2 (5 bases each). The CDR3 is 14 residues long. The germline V and J ends were trimmed by 3 bases and 0 bases, with 10 bases remaining between them. Per germline, CDR1 SGHDT and CDR2 YYEEEE.

This chain links TRBV5-6 with TRBJ2-3; 9 positions match TRBD1. The J segment lost 4 bases and the V segment lost 4 bases, leaving 7 bases of the junction unmatched. CDR3 size: 15 residues. Germline V gene lookup returns CDR1 SGHDT and CDR2 YYEEEE. The CDR3 DNA reads as TGTGCCAGCAGCCAGGACAGGGGTTTACCAGATACGCAGTATTTT. The encoded protein is CASSQDRGLPDTQYF.

This clonotype was seen a few times. The rearrangement links TRBV12-3 or TRBV12-4 to TRBJ2-7; 10 bases agree with TRBD2. The CDR3 has 14 residues. V lost 5 bases and J lost 10; bases outside the gene matches: 11. CDR3 protein: CASSRLAGPRDQYF. In DNA, the CDR3 is TGTGCCAGCAGTCGACTAGCGGGTCCTCGGGACCAGTACTTC.

This clonotype was recorded a few times. This chain connects TRBV7-9 to TRBJ2-7, with a weak D call TRBD1 (5 bases). Trimming left V 5 bases short and J 3 bases short, with 17 bases between. Germline loops: CDR1 SEHNR, CDR2 FQNEAQ (reference sequence). The CDR3 is 15 amino acids. The CDR3 region is CASSQGFGNIYEQYF. CDR3 bases: TGTGCCAGCAGCCAGGGTTTTGGGAACATCTACGAGCAGTACTTC.

The chain has TRBV5-6 and TRBJ2-1; TRBD1 agrees at 8 bases. Germline V CDR1 and CDR2: SGHDT, YYEEEE. The CDR3 has 15 amino acids. J was trimmed by 10 bases and V by 5 bases; bases with no gene match: 14. CDR3 nucleotides: TGTGCCAGCAGGGGGGACGGGACAGGCAATCGAGAGCAGTTCTTC. It encodes CASRGDGTGNREQFF.